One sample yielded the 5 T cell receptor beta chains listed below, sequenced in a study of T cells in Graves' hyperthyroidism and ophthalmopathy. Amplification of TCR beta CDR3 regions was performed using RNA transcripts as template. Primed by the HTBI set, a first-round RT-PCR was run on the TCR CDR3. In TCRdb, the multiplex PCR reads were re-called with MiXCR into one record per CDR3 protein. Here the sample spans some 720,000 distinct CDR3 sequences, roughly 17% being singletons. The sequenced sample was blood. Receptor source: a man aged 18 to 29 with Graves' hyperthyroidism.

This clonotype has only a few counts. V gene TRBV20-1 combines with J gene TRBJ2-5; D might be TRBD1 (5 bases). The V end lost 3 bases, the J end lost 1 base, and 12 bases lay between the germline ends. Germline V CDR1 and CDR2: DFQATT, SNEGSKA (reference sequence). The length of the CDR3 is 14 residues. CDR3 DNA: TGCAGTGCTAGTCAGCAGGGCTTCCAAGAGACCCAGTACTTC. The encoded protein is CSASQQGFQETQYF.

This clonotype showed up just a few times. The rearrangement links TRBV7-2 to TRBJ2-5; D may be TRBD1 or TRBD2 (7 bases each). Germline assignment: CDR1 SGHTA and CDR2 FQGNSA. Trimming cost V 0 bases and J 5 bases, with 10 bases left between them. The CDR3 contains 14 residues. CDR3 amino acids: CASSLARGGETQYF. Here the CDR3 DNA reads TGTGCCAGCAGCTTAGCCAGGGGGGGGGAGACCCAGTACTTC.

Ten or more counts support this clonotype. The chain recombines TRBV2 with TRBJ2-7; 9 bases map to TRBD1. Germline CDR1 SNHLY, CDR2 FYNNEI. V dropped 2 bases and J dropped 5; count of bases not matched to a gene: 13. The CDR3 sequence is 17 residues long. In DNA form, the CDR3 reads TGTGCCAGCAGTGAATCACTTGCCGGGACAGGGAGGAACGAGCAGTACTTC. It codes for CASSESLAGTGRNEQYF.

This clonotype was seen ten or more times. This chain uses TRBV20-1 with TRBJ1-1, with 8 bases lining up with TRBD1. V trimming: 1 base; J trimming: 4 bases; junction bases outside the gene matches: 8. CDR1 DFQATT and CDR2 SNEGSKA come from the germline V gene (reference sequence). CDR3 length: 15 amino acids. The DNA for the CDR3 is TGCAGTGCTAGAGCCTTCCATGACAGGGGCACTGAAGCTTTCTTT. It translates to CSARAFHDRGTEAFF.

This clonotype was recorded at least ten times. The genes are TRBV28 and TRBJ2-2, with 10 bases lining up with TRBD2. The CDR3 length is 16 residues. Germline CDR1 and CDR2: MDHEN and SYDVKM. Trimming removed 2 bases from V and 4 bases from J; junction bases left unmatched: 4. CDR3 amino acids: CASSLLTSGTTGELFF. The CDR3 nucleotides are TGTGCCAGCAGTTTACTTACTAGCGGGACCACCGGGGAGCTGTTTTTT.